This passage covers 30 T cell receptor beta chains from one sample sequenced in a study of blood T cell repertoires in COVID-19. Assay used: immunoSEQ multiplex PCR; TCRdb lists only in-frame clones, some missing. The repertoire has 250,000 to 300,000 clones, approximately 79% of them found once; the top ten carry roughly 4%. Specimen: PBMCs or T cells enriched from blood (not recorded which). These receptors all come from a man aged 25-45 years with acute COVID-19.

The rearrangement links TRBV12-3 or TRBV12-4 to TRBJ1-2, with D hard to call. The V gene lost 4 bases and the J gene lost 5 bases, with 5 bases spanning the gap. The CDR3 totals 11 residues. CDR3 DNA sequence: TGTGCCAGCAGTTCGAGTTATGGCTACACCTTC. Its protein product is CASSSSYGYTF.

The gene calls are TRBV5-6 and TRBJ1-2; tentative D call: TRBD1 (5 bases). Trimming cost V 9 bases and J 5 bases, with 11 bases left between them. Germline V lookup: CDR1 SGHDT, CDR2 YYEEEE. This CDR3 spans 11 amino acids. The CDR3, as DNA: TGTGCCACCAGTGGGGGGTATGGCTACACCTTC. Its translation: CATSGGYGYTF.

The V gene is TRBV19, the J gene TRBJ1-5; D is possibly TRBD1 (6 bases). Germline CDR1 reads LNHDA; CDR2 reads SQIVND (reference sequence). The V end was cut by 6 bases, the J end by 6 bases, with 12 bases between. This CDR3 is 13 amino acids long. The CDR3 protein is CASSNREGQPQHF. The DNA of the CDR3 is TGTGCCAGTAGCAACAGGGAAGGTCAGCCCCAGCATTTT.

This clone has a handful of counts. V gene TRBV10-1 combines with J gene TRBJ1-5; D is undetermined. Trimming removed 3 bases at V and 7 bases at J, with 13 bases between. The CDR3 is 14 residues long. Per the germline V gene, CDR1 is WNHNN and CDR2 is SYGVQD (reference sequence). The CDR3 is CASSDWGEGQPQHF. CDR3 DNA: TGCGCCAGCAGTGACTGGGGTGAGGGACAGCCCCAGCATTTT.

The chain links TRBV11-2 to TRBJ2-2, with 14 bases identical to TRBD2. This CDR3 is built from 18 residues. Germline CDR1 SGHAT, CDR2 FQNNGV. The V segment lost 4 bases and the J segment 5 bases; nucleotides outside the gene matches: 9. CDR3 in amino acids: CASSWTGLAGGGTGELFF. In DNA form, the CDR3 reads TGTGCCAGCAGCTGGACTGGACTAGCGGGGGGTGGTACCGGGGAGCTGTTTTTT.

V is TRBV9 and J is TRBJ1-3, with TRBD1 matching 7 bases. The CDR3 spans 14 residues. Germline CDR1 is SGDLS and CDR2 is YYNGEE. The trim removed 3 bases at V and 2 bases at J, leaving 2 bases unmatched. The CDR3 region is CASSGGQTGNTIYF. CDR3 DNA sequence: TGTGCCAGCAGCGGGGGACAGACTGGAAACACCATATATTTT.

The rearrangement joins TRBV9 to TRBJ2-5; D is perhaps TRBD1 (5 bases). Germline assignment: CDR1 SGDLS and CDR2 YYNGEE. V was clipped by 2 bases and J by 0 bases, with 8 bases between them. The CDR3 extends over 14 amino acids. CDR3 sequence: CASSVDRNQETQYF. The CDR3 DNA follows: TGTGCCAGCAGCGTCGACAGAAACCAAGAGACCCAGTACTTC.

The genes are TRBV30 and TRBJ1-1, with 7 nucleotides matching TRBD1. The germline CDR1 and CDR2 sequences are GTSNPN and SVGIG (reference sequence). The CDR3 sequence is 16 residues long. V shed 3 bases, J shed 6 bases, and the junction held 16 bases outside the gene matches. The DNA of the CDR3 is TGTGCCTGGAGGACAGTTACCAGGGGGACCGGGGCTGAAGCTTTCTTT. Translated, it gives CAWRTVTRGTGAEAFF.

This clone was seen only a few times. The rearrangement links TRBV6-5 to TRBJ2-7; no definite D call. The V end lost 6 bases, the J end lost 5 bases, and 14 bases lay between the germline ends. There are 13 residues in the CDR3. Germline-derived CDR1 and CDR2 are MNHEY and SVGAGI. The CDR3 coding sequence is TGTGCCAGCAGCCCAACAAGTTTCCACGAGCAGTACGTC. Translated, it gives CASSPTSFHEQYV.

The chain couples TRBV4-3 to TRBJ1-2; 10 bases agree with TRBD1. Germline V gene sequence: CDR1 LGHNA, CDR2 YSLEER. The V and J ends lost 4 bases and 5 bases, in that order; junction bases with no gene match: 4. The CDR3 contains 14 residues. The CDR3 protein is CASSRRDRGYGYTF. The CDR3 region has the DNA TGCGCCAGCAGCCGCCGGGACAGGGGATATGGCTACACCTTC.

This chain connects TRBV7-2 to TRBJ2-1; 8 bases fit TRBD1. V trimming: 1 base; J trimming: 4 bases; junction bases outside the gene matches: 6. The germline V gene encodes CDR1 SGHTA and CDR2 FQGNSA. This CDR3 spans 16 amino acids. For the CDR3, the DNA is TGTGCCAGCAGCTTAGGGGACAGGTTACCGTACAATGAGCAGTTCTTC. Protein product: CASSLGDRLPYNEQFF.

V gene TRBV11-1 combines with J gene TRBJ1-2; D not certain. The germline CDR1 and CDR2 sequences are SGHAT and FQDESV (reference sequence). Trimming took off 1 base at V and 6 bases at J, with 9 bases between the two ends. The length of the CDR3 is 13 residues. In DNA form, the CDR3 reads TGTGCCAGCAGCTTAGAAGCCGATGATGGCTACACCTTC. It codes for CASSLEADDGYTF.

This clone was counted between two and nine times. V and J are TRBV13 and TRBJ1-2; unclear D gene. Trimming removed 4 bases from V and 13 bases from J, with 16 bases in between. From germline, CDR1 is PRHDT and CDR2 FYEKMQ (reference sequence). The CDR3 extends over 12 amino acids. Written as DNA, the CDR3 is TGTGCCAGCAGCTATACTTCGGCGGTCCTCACCTTC. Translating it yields CASSYTSAVLTF.

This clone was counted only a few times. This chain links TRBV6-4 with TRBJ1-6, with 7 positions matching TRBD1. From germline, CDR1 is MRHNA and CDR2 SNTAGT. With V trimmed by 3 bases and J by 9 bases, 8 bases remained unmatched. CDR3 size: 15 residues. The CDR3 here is CASSDGDRATSPLHF. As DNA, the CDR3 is TGTGCCAGCAGTGATGGTGACAGGGCCACTTCACCCCTCCACTTT.

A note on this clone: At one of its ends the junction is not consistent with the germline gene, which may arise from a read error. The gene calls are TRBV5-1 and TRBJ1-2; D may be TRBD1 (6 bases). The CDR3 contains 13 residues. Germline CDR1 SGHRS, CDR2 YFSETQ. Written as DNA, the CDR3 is TGTGCCAGCAGCATCGGGGACATTGAGGGCTACACCTTC. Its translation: CASSIGDIEGYTF.

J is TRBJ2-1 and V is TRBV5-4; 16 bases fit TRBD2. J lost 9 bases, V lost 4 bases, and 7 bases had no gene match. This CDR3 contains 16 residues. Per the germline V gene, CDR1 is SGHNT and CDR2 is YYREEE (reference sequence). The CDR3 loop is CASSPMGLAGGFEQFF. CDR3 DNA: TGTGCCAGCAGCCCCATGGGACTAGCGGGAGGGTTTGAGCAGTTCTTC.

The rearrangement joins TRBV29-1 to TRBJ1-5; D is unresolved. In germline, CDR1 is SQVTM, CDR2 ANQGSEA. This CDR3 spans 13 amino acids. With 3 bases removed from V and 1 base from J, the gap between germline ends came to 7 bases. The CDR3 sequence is CSVDAGSNQPQHF. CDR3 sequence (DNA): TGCAGCGTTGATGCGGGGAGCAATCAGCCCCAGCATTTT.

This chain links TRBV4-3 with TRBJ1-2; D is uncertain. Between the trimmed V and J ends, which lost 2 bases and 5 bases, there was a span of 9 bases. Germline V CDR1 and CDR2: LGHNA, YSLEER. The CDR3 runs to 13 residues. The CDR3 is CASSQSSGYGYTF. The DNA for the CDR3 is TGCGCCAGCAGCCAATCCTCGGGGTATGGCTACACCTTC.

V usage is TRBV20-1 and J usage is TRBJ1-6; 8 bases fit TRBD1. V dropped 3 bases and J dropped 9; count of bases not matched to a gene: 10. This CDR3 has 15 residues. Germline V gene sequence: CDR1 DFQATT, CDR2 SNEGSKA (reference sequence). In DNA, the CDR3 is TGCAGTGCTAGTGTCCTTGGACAGGGCATTTCACCCCTCCACTTT. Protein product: CSASVLGQGISPLHF.

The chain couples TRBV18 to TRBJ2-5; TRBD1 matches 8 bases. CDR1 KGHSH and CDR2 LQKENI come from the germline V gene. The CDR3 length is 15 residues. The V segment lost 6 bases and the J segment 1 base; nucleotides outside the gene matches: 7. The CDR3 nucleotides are TGTGCCAGCTCCGGACAGGGTATCTCCCAAGAGACCCAGTACTTC. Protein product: CASSGQGISQETQYF.

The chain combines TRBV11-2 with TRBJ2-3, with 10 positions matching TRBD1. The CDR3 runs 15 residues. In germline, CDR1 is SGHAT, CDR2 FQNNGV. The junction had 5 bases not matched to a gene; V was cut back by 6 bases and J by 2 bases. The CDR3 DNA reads TGTGCCAGCAGGACCGGGACAGGGGACACAGATACGCAGTATTTT. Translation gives CASRTGTGDTDTQYF.

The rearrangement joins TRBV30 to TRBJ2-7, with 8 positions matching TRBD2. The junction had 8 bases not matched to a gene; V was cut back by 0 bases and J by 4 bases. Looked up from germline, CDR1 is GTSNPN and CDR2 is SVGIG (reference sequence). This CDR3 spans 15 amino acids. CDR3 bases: TGTGCCTGGAGTGTACAAGGACTAGCTGTATACGAGCAGTACGTC. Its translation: CAWSVQGLAVYEQYV.

CDR3 bases: TGTGCCAGCAGTTTATCCACCAGGGGACCTAACTATGGCTACACCTTC. Protein sequence: CASSLSTRGPNYGYTF. The chain combines TRBV27 with TRBJ1-2; D is possibly TRBD1 (6 bases). The CDR3 extends over 16 amino acids. Trimming took off 0 bases at V and 0 bases at J, with 11 bases between the two ends. Germline CDR1 is MNHEY and CDR2 is SMNVEV (reference sequence).

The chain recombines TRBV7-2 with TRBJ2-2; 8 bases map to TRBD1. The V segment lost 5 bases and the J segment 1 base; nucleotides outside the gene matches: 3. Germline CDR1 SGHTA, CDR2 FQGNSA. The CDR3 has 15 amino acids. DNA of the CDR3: TGTGCCAGCAGCGCAGACAGGGGGAACACCGGGGAGCTGTTTTTT. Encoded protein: CASSADRGNTGELFF.

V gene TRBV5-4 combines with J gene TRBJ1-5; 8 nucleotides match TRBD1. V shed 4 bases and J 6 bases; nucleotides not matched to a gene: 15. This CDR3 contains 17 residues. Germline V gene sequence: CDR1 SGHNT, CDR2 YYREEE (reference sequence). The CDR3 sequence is CASSRDRLRGGGQPQHF. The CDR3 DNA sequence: TGTGCCAGCAGCCGGGACAGGTTGAGGGGTGGGGGTCAGCCCCAGCATTTT. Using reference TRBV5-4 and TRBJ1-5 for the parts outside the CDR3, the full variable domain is ETGVTQSPTHLIKTRGQQVTLRCSSQSGHNTVSWYQQALGQGPQFIFQYYREEENGRGNFPPRFSGLQFPNYSSELNVNALELDDSALYLCASSRDRLRGGGQPQHFGDGTRLSIL.

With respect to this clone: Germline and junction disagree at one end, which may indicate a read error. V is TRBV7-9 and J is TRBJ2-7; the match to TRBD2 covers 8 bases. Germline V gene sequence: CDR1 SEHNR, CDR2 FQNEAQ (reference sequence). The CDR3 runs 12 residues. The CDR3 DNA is TGTGCCAGCAGTTATAAAACGGGGACTAGTGATTTC. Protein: CASSYKTGTSDF.

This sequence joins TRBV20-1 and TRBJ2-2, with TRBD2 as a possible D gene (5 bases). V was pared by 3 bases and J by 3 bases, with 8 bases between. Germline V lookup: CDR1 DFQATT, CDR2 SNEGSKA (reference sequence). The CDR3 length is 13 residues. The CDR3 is CSASAGDTGELFF. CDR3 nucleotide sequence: TGCAGTGCTAGTGCGGGTGACACCGGGGAGCTGTTTTTT.

CDR3 region: CASSKQGSEEKLFF. For the CDR3, the DNA is TGTGCCAGCAGCAAACAGGGGAGTGAAGAAAAACTGTTTTTT. The gene calls are TRBV21-1 and TRBJ1-4; the DNA was not used to check the table's D call, TRBD1. TRBV21-1 is labeled a pseudogene. This CDR3 is 14 amino acids long.

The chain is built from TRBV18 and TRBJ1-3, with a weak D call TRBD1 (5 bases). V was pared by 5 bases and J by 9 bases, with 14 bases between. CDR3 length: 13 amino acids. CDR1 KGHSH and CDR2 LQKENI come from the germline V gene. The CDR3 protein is CASSTPGKGTIYF. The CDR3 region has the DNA TGTGCCAGCTCAACCCCAGGGAAGGGCACCATATATTTT.

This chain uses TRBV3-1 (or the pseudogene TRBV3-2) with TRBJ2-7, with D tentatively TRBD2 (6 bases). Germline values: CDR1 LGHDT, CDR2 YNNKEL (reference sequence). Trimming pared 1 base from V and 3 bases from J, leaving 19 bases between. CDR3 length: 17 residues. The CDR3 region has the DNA TGTGCCAGCAGCCAAGGGATCGTCGGGGGTGCCAACTACGAGCAGTACGTC. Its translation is CASSQGIVGGANYEQYV.